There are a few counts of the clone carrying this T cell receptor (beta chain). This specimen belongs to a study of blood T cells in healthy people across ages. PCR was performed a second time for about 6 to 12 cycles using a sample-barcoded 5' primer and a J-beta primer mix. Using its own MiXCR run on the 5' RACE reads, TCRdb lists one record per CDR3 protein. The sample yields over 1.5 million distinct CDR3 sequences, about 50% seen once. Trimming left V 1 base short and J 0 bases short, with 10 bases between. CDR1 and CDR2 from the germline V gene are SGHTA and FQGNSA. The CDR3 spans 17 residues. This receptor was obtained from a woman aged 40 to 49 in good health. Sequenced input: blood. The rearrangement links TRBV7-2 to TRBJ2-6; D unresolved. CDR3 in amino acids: CASSLVVTSSGANVLTF. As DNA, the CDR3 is TGTGCCAGCAGCTTAGTGGTCACCAGCTCTGGGGCCAACGTCCTGACTTTC.